Below, 30 T cell receptor beta chains from the same sample are listed, as sequenced in a study of OX40 agonist ivuxolimab in advanced cancers. Some clones are missing from TCRdb's copy, which holds only in-frame ones; the method was immunoSEQ multiplex PCR. The table has around 94,000 clones, roughly 84% seen once. The specimen comprised CD4+ or CD8+ T cells sorted from blood, sampled in a trial of the OX40 agonist ivuxolimab. The source of these receptors is an adult with an advanced solid tumor such as melanoma, head and neck, liver or kidney cancer.

The chain employs TRBV28 and TRBJ2-5; 8 nucleotides line up with TRBD1. The ends lost 4 bases at V and 4 bases at J; junction bases unmatched: 5. Germline assignment: CDR1 MDHEN and CDR2 SYDVKM. This CDR3 region has 14 residues. The DNA for the CDR3 is TGTGCCAGCAGTTCGGCAGGGGGCCCAGAGACCCAGTACTTC. Translating gives CASSSAGGPETQYF.

This chain uses TRBV19 with TRBJ2-6; 11 bases align to TRBD1. Germline CDR1 reads LNHDA; CDR2 reads SQIVND (reference sequence). Trimming at V came to 7 bases and at J to 4 bases, leaving 6 bases not matched to a gene. This CDR3 has 16 residues. This CDR3 reads CASIRTGGFGANVLTF. The CDR3 coding sequence is TGTGCCAGTATCCGGACAGGGGGCTTCGGGGCCAACGTCCTGACTTTC. Based on the CDR3 plus reference TRBV19 and TRBJ2-6, the full variable domain is DGGITQSPKYLFRKEGQNVTLSCEQNLNHDAMYWYRQDPGQGLRLIYYSQIVNDFQKGDIAEGYSVSREKKESFPLTVTSAQKNPTAFYLCASIRTGGFGANVLTFGAGSRLTVL.

The V gene is TRBV9, the J gene TRBJ2-2; TRBD2 matches at 8 bases. The germline V gene has CDR1 SGDLS and CDR2 YYNGEE. This CDR3 has 15 residues. V dropped 4 bases and J dropped 0; count of bases not matched to a gene: 2. The CDR3 region has the DNA TGTGCCAGCAGCTTTAGCGGGGCGAACACCGGGGAGCTGTTTTTT. It is translated as CASSFSGANTGELFF.

This rearrangement joins TRBV11-2 to TRBJ1-4; 8 nucleotides line up with TRBD1. This CDR3 region has 15 residues. Germline V gene lookup returns CDR1 SGHAT and CDR2 FQNNGV. The V and J ends lost 5 bases and 4 bases, in that order; junction bases with no gene match: 6. The CDR3 DNA is TGTGCCAGCAGCGGCCAGGGGGCGGTTAATGAAAAACTGTTTTTT. It yields the protein CASSGQGAVNEKLFF.

CDR3 nucleotide sequence: TGCGCCAGCAGCTTGAGGCTAGCGGACAATGAGCAGTTCTTC. Translation: CASSLRLADNEQFF. The chain couples TRBV5-1 to TRBJ2-1, with 7 positions matching TRBD2. The V gene's germline CDR1 is SGHRS and CDR2 YFSETQ. After removal of 1 base from V and 5 bases from J, the junction contained 3 bases not matched to a gene. This CDR3 spans 14 amino acids.

The V gene is TRBV7-2, the J gene TRBJ2-7; D is possibly TRBD2 (6 bases). CDR1 and CDR2 from the germline V gene are SGHTA and FQGNSA. V was pared by 4 bases and J by 2 bases, with 15 bases between. There are 15 residues in the CDR3. The chain's CDR3 is CASSSRAGSTYEQYF. The CDR3 DNA follows: TGTGCCAGCAGCTCCAGAGCGGGCTCTACCTACGAGCAGTACTTC.

The chain links TRBV11-3 to TRBJ2-3; 8 positions match TRBD2. The CDR3 length is 14 residues. CDR1 is SGHNT and CDR2 is YENEEA in the germline V gene. Trimming at V came to 5 bases and at J to 4 bases, leaving 5 bases not matched to a gene. In DNA, the CDR3 is TGTGCCAGCAGCCGGGCGGGAGGCGCAGATACGCAGTATTTT. Translated: CASSRAGGADTQYF. The complete variable domain, with remaining parts taken from reference TRBV11-3 and TRBJ2-3, reads EAGVVQSPRYKIIEKKQPVAFWCNPISGHNTLYWYLQNLGQGPELLIRYENEEAVDDSQLPKDRFSAERLKGVDSTLKIQPAELGDSAVYLCASSRAGGADTQYFGPGTRLTVL.

The rearrangement joins TRBV5-1 to TRBJ2-7; 7 positions agree with TRBD1. V shed 4 bases, J shed 2 bases, and the junction held 3 bases outside the gene matches. The CDR3 is made up of 13 amino acids. Germline V gene data show CDR1 as SGHRS and CDR2 as YFSETQ. The CDR3 bases are TGCGCCAGCAGCCCGGGGACAGCCTACGAGCAGTACTTC. This gives the protein CASSPGTAYEQYF.

This clone appeared a few times. CDR3 region: CASSEGDNLGSEAFF. The CDR3 coding sequence is TGTGCCAGCAGCGAAGGGGATAACCTGGGGTCTGAAGCTTTCTTT. This sequence joins TRBV7-9 and TRBJ1-1; possible D gene TRBD1, 5 bases. This CDR3 contains 15 residues. The germline CDR1 and CDR2 sequences are SEHNR and FQNEAQ (reference sequence). Trimming left V 5 bases short and J 6 bases short, with 19 bases between.

This clone was picked up a small number of times. This chain uses TRBV10-2 with TRBJ2-4; D gene unclear. V lost 7 bases, J lost 6 bases, and 10 bases lay in between. The germline CDR1 and CDR2 sequences are WSHSY and SAAADI. CDR3 length equals 12 residues. The CDR3 DNA follows: TGCGCCAGCACGAACAGTTTAAACATTCAGTACTTC. Amino acid sequence: CASTNSLNIQYF.

The chain couples TRBV6-1 to TRBJ1-5; possibly TRBD1 for D (6 bases). CDR1 and CDR2 from the germline V gene are MNHNS and SASEGT. CDR3 length: 16 amino acids. Trimming took 1 base from V and 4 from J, leaving 14 bases between them. CDR3 sequence (DNA): TGTGCCAGCAGTGAAGACCGGACAGAAAGAAATCAGCCCCAGCATTTT. Amino acids: CASSEDRTERNQPQHF.

The chain uses TRBV4-3 and TRBJ1-2; TRBD1 might be the D (6 bases). CDR3 length: 15 residues. Trimming shortened V by 0 bases and J by 3 bases, and 11 bases separated the two germline ends. Germline V gene sequence: CDR1 LGHNA, CDR2 YSLEER. The CDR3 spells CASSQDERTDYGYTF. In DNA, the CDR3 is TGCGCCAGCAGCCAAGATGAGAGGACAGACTATGGCTACACCTTC.

The chain has TRBV5-4 and TRBJ2-7; 10 bases are a match to TRBD2. J was trimmed by 7 bases and V by 0 bases; bases with no gene match: 7. The CDR3 runs 15 residues. Germline V lookup: CDR1 SGHNT, CDR2 YYREEE (reference sequence). The CDR3 loop reads CASSLDPSGSEEQYF. Written as DNA, the CDR3 is TGTGCCAGCAGCTTGGATCCTAGCGGGAGCGAGGAGCAGTACTTC.

This chain joins TRBV7-2 and TRBJ2-5; either TRBD1 or TRBD2 may fit D (5 bases each). V was shortened by 3 bases and J by 8 bases, with 10 bases between the two germline ends. In germline, CDR1 is SGHTA, CDR2 FQGNSA. The CDR3 runs to 12 residues. CDR3 sequence: CASSFPGATQYF. The DNA of the CDR3 is TGTGCCAGCAGCTTCCCCGGGGCCACCCAGTACTTC.

The table lists this clone with a count of one. The rearrangement joins TRBV5-6 to TRBJ2-7, with 10 bases that match TRBD2. The CDR3 length is 15 residues. Trimming took 4 bases from V and 4 from J; bases not matched to a gene: 8. CDR1 and CDR2 (germline): SGHDT, YYEEEE. CDR3 residues: CASSAGLARGYEQYF. CDR3 nucleotides: TGTGCCAGCAGCGCGGGACTAGCGAGGGGTTACGAGCAGTACTTC.

The chain uses TRBV15 and TRBJ1-1; a possible D gene is TRBD1 (5 bases). This CDR3 is built from 14 residues. Germline CDR1 reads LNHNV; CDR2 reads YYDKDF (reference sequence). With 1 base removed from V and 5 bases from J, the gap between germline ends came to 11 bases. The CDR3 DNA reads as TGTGCCACCAGCAGAGGCGGGGGAGGAACTGAAGCTTTCTTT. Amino acid sequence: CATSRGGGGTEAFF.

Written as DNA, the CDR3 is TGTGCCAGTAGTATTGGAGGGTCAGACACTGAAGCTTTCTTT. Translating gives CASSIGGSDTEAFF. This chain joins TRBV19 and TRBJ1-1; D uncertain. The ends were cut back, 3 bases at V and 3 bases at J, with 11 bases in the middle. The CDR3 is 14 residues long. The germline CDR1 and CDR2 sequences are LNHDA and SQIVND (reference sequence).

This chain connects TRBV27 to TRBJ2-3; TRBD1 matches 10 bases. The J segment lost 3 bases and the V segment lost 0 bases, leaving 6 bases of the junction unmatched. Germline CDR1 reads MNHEY; CDR2 reads SMNVEV (reference sequence). This CDR3 is 17 amino acids long. CDR3: CASSLSPDRGRTDTQYF. In DNA, the CDR3 is TGTGCCAGCAGTTTATCTCCGGACAGGGGGAGGACAGATACGCAGTATTTT.

This chain uses TRBV28 with TRBJ2-7; 7 bases align to TRBD1. From germline, CDR1 is MDHEN and CDR2 SYDVKM. Trimming at V came to 2 bases and at J to 3 bases, leaving 7 bases not matched to a gene. The CDR3 is made up of 15 amino acids. The CDR3 reads CASSLGQGVNYEQYF. The DNA of the CDR3 is TGTGCCAGCAGTTTAGGCCAGGGGGTGAACTACGAGCAGTACTTC.

This clone was seen only a few times. V usage is TRBV4-1 and J usage is TRBJ2-3; weak D call: TRBD1 (6 bases). V dropped 4 bases and J dropped 2 bases, with 19 bases sitting between them. This CDR3 has 17 amino acids. Germline V gene sequence: CDR1 MGHRA, CDR2 YSYEKL. This chain's CDR3 is CASSLRKQGTFTDTQYF. The CDR3 nucleotides read TGCGCCAGCAGCCTCCGTAAACAGGGAACATTCACAGATACGCAGTATTTT.

CDR3 amino acids: CASSPEAGIYGYTF. CDR3 coding DNA: TGCGCCAGCAGCCCGGAAGCGGGGATCTATGGCTACACCTTC. The chain couples TRBV5-1 to TRBJ1-2; D gene unclear. Germline CDR1 is SGHRS and CDR2 is YFSETQ. CDR3 length equals 14 residues. The V end was cut by 4 bases, the J end by 4 bases, with 14 bases between.

The chain recombines TRBV11-2 with TRBJ2-2; 10 bases line up with TRBD2. The CDR3 consists of 15 residues. Per the germline V gene, CDR1 is SGHAT and CDR2 is FQNNGV. J gave up 9 bases and V 0 bases, and 4 bases lay outside the gene matches. In DNA form, the CDR3 reads TGTGCCAGCAGCTTAGATCGACTAGCGGGCAGGGAGCTGTTTTTT. Protein sequence: CASSLDRLAGRELFF. The entire variable domain, with the rest obtained from reference TRBV11-2 and TRBJ2-2, is as follows: EAGVAQSPRYKIIEKRQSVAFWCNPISGHATLYWYQQILGQGPKLLIQFQNNGVVDDSQLPKDRFSAERLKGVDSTLKIQPAKLEDSAVYLCASSLDRLAGRELFFGEGSRLTVL.

The chain joins TRBV5-1 to TRBJ2-1, with D unresolved. CDR1 and CDR2 from the germline V gene are SGHRS and YFSETQ. Trimming removed 1 base from V and 0 bases from J, with 11 bases in between. This CDR3 comprises 16 residues. The CDR3 is CASSLFSVSSYNEQFF. The CDR3 DNA follows: TGCGCCAGCAGCTTGTTTTCGGTTAGCTCCTACAATGAGCAGTTCTTC.

The CDR3 DNA follows: TGCGCCAGCAGAGGAACTGGGGACACTGAAGCTTTCTTT. It specifies CASRGTGDTEAFF. The chain employs TRBV5-1 and TRBJ1-1, with unresolved D. Germline CDR1 and CDR2: SGHRS and YFSETQ. There are 13 residues in the CDR3. The V end lost 5 bases, the J end lost 3 bases, and 11 bases lay between the germline ends.

The rearrangement links TRBV27 to TRBJ2-7, with a weak D call TRBD2 (6 bases). V was cut by 3 bases and J by 6 bases, with 15 bases left in between. This CDR3 region has 14 residues. Germline V gene sequence: CDR1 MNHEY, CDR2 SMNVEV (reference sequence). CDR3 in amino acids: CASSLIREAGEQYF. CDR3 sequence (DNA): TGTGCCAGCAGTTTGATAAGGGAGGCCGGCGAGCAGTACTTC.

The rearrangement links TRBV5-1 to TRBJ1-1; D uncertain. CDR1 SGHRS and CDR2 YFSETQ come from the germline V gene. This CDR3 contains 14 residues. V was shortened by 0 bases and J by 2 bases, with 8 bases between the two germline ends. In DNA, the CDR3 is TGCGCCAGCAGCTTGGCTAGACAAAACACTGAAGCTTTCTTT. Translated, it gives CASSLARQNTEAFF.

The chain combines TRBV7-8 with TRBJ2-1; 13 bases agree with TRBD2. Trimming took 6 bases from V and 9 from J; bases not matched to a gene: 26. Germline V gives CDR1 SGHVS, CDR2 FQNEAQ. This CDR3 has 21 amino acids. CDR3 sequence reads: CASSPGTEGLAGDSAVGEQFF. CDR3 DNA: TGTGCCAGCAGTCCTGGAACCGAAGGACTAGCGGGAGACTCGGCGGTCGGTGAGCAGTTCTTC.

The chain employs TRBV5-4 and TRBJ2-3; no clear D. Germline-derived CDR1 and CDR2 are SGHNT and YYREEE (reference sequence). This CDR3 is built from 14 residues. Trimming cost V 0 bases and J 1 base, with 6 bases left between them. CDR3: CASSLEGGTDTQYF. CDR3 nucleotides: TGTGCCAGCAGCTTGGAGGGCGGCACAGATACGCAGTATTTT.

V and J are TRBV5-1 and TRBJ2-2; a possible D gene is TRBD2 (5 bases). CDR1 and CDR2 from the germline V gene are SGHRS and YFSETQ. The CDR3 loop spans 13 amino acids. V lost 2 bases, J lost 7 bases, and 9 bases lay in between. The CDR3 coding sequence is TGCGCCAGCAGCTTCACGGGGAGCGGGGAGCTGTTTTTT. It yields the protein CASSFTGSGELFF.

The genes are TRBV30 and TRBJ2-7; 11 bases line up with TRBD1. The CDR3 spans 15 residues. Germline trimming cut 1 base from V and 6 bases from J; bases unmatched to any gene: 8. Germline assignment: CDR1 GTSNPN and CDR2 SVGIG (reference sequence). This chain's CDR3 is CAWSGDRGVGGEQYF. CDR3 coding DNA: TGTGCCTGGAGTGGGGACAGGGGGGTTGGGGGCGAGCAGTACTTC.